This T cell receptor beta chain derives from a study of T cell clonotyping in hematopoietic cell transplantation. For the study at large: Recipients' pretransplant samples followed cytoreduction.

CDR3 length: 15 amino acids. CDR1 and CDR2 (germline): MNHEY, SVGAGI. Unmatched junction bases numbered 9, after V lost 7 bases and J lost 2 bases. Clones were sequenced by immunoSEQ multiplex PCR, and TCRdb holds only the in-frame ones, with some missing. The table shows about 27,000 clones, with less than 75% occurring only once. With respect to this clone: Its antigen is currently unknown.

Time point meaning: recipient sample about 28 days before transplant, after cytoreduction. Findings of the study overall: Graft donor and pretransplant recipient Inverse Simpson Index values predicted broader posttransplant TCR diversity.

The chain joins TRBV6-5 to TRBJ2-7, with TRBD1 matching over 9 bases. Sequencing used peripheral blood mononuclear cells, obtained before stem cell transplant. The TCR sequence derives from a man over 45 with myelodysplastic syndrome. Some clones in this sample may be carry-over from other donors' samples. The CDR3 bases are TGTGCCAGCACCCCGGACAGGGGACCCACCTACGAGCAGTACTTC. Protein sequence: CASTPDRGPTYEQYF.